This TCR beta chain stems from a study of shared clonotypes between healthy human individuals. On the study more broadly: CD4 naive and CD4 memory each took three plates per donor, while CD8 naive took two and CD8 memory one. Study-level results: Donors were few, which limited the genetic and exposure-history diversity represented. Specimens sampled were limited to blood, with tissue repertoires likely differing. Clonotype sharing among the donors was expected to vary with sequencing depth.

Comments on this clone: The target antigen is unknown.

This CDR3 region has 15 residues. V was pared by 2 bases and J by 1 base, with 2 bases of the junction left unmatched. The germline gives CDR1 SGHRS, CDR2 YFSETQ. Sequenced by immunoSEQ multiplex PCR; TCRdb stores in-frame clones only, minus some. The profile shows nearly 750,000 clones, roughly two thirds of them singletons. Material for sequencing was memory CD4+ T cells sorted from blood. As to subset: CD45RA-negative fraction. The rearrangement uses TRBV5-1 and TRBJ2-1; TRBD2 matches at 8 bases. The origin of this receptor is a woman in her 30s in good health. The CDR3 loop is CASSLAGESYNEQFF. The DNA of the CDR3 is TGCGCCAGCAGCTTAGCGGGAGAATCCTACAATGAGCAGTTCTTC.